Below are 13 T cell receptor beta chains sequenced from a single sample in a study of blood T cell repertoires in COVID-19. TCRdb's table, derived via immunoSEQ multiplex PCR, lists solely in-frame clones and lacks some. The profile covers 150,000 or so clones, with more than 75% appearing a single time and approximately 0.62% taken by the ten largest. The sample consisted of peripheral blood. These receptors came from a man in his 60s with COVID-19, enrolled during active disease.

A note on this clone: Other DNA sequences in the sample encode the same CDR3. The chain links TRBV7-9 to TRBJ1-2; possibly TRBD1 for D (6 bases). The CDR3 is 14 amino acids. Germline assignment: CDR1 SEHNR and CDR2 FQNEAQ (reference sequence). Trimming removed 5 bases from V and 4 bases from J, with 14 bases in between. CDR3 protein: CASSLPGVSYGYTF. CDR3 bases: TGTGCCAGCAGCCTCCCAGGGGTATCCTATGGCTACACCTTC.

V usage is TRBV5-1 and J usage is TRBJ2-1; possibly TRBD2 for D (6 bases). V was shortened by 4 bases and J by 0 bases, with 14 bases between the two germline ends. The V gene's germline CDR1 is SGHRS and CDR2 YFSETQ. The CDR3 has 16 amino acids. The CDR3 protein is CASSSPGLSSYNEQFF. CDR3 DNA sequence: TGCGCCAGCAGCAGCCCGGGACTTAGCTCCTACAATGAGCAGTTCTTC. Looking up the rest from reference TRBV5-1 and TRBJ2-1 gives the full variable domain: KAGVTQTPRYLIKTRGQQVTLSCSPISGHRSVSWYQQTPGQGLQFLFEYFSETQRNKGNFPGRFSGRQFSNSRSEMNVSTLELGDSALYLCASSSPGLSSYNEQFFGPGTRLTVL.

V gene TRBV18 combines with J gene TRBJ1-3; TRBD1 agrees at 7 bases. V shed 3 bases and J 2 bases; nucleotides not matched to a gene: 7. Germline V lookup: CDR1 KGHSH, CDR2 LQKENI. The CDR3 runs to 16 residues. CDR3 sequence (DNA): TGTGCCAGCTCACCCGTAGGGACAGCGGCTGGAAACACCATATATTTT. As protein: CASSPVGTAAGNTIYF.

The V gene is TRBV10-3, the J gene TRBJ1-4; no clear D. Per germline, CDR1 ENHRY and CDR2 SYGVKD. This CDR3 spans 13 amino acids. Trimming cost V 6 bases and J 7 bases, with 12 bases left between them. CDR3 loop: CAIRQGAGEKLFF. Here the CDR3 DNA reads TGTGCCATCAGACAAGGAGCGGGTGAAAAACTGTTTTTT.

In its sample, this clone was seen a few times. The rearrangement links TRBV9 to TRBJ1-5, with D perhaps TRBD1 (6 bases). The CDR3 has 15 residues. Germline loops: CDR1 SGDLS, CDR2 YYNGEE. Trimming took off 4 bases at V and 0 bases at J, with 11 bases between the two ends. CDR3 loop: CASSRTDYSNQPQHF. The CDR3 nucleotides read TGTGCCAGCAGCCGGACAGACTATAGCAATCAGCCCCAGCATTTT.

The V call is TRBV30, the J call TRBJ2-5, with 11 bases fitting TRBD2. Trimming took 4 bases from V and 4 from J; bases not matched to a gene: 11. Germline assignment: CDR1 GTSNPN and CDR2 SVGIG (reference sequence). The CDR3 is 16 residues long. CDR3 sequence (DNA): TGTGCCTGGAATTCCGGACTAGCGGGTCGAGGAGAGACCCAGTACTTC. It codes for CAWNSGLAGRGETQYF.

The rearrangement joins TRBV12-3 or TRBV12-4 to TRBJ1-2; D is unclear. With 1 base removed from V and 8 bases from J, the gap between germline ends came to 5 bases. The CDR3 totals 11 residues. CDR3 residues: CASSLGEGYTF. Here the CDR3 DNA reads TGTGCCAGCAGTTTAGGGGAGGGCTACACCTTC.

The gene calls are TRBV19 and TRBJ1-1, with TRBD1 matching over 9 bases. Germline V gene sequence: CDR1 LNHDA, CDR2 SQIVND (reference sequence). After removal of 4 bases from V and 3 bases from J, the junction contained 9 bases not matched to a gene. This CDR3 has 16 residues. For the CDR3, the DNA is TGTGCCAGTAGTAGACCCGGGGACAGGGCGCACACTGAAGCTTTCTTT. Its translation is CASSRPGDRAHTEAFF.

This clone turned up a few times. The V call is TRBV7-2, the J call TRBJ1-2; D gene unclear. Germline CDR1 and CDR2: SGHTA and FQGNSA. V lost 5 bases, J lost 5 bases, and 18 bases lay in between. The CDR3 contains 15 residues. The CDR3 DNA follows: TGTGCCAGCAGCCCCGACACAACCCGTGGGTATGGCTACACCTTC. It translates to CASSPDTTRGYGYTF.

The V and J genes are TRBV6-5 and TRBJ1-2, with D perhaps matching TRBD1 (5 bases). The CDR3 totals 15 residues. V was shortened by 0 bases and J by 6 bases, with 14 bases between the two germline ends. Germline V CDR1 and CDR2: MNHEY, SVGAGI. DNA of the CDR3: TGTGCCAGCAGTTACTCCCGAAGGGGAGGGCATGGCTACACCTTC. Translating it yields CASSYSRRGGHGYTF.

The chain carries TRBV14 and TRBJ2-6; no definite D call. This CDR3 region has 19 residues. CDR1 is SGHDN and CDR2 is FVKESK in the germline V gene. V was trimmed by 0 bases and J by 2 bases, leaving 17 bases between them. The CDR3 DNA sequence: TGTGCCAGCAGCCAAGATCCGGCCAGAGGATTTACTGGGGCCAACGTCCTGACTTTC. Translation: CASSQDPARGFTGANVLTF.

The chain employs TRBV2 and TRBJ2-2; 10 bases map to TRBD1. This CDR3 has 16 residues. Looked up from germline, CDR1 is SNHLY and CDR2 is FYNNEI. V shed 6 bases, J shed 4 bases, and the junction held 8 bases outside the gene matches. DNA for the CDR3: TGTGCCAGCAGCCGCTGGGGACAGGGGACCACCGGGGAGCTGTTTTTT. Amino acids: CASSRWGQGTTGELFF.

This chain connects TRBV7-6 to TRBJ2-7; the match to TRBD1 covers 7 bases. The germline V gene has CDR1 SGHVS and CDR2 FNYEAQ. J lost 4 bases, V lost 1 base, and 7 bases had no gene match. The length of the CDR3 is 15 residues. The DNA for the CDR3 is TGTGCCAGCAGCTTAGTTTCCACAGGGGTGTACGAGCAGTACTTC. Translation: CASSLVSTGVYEQYF.